This TCR beta chain was sequenced during a study of T cell changes during pregnancy in multiple sclerosis (dated by TCRdb to between 2018 and 2020). Turning to the overall study: The study looked at changes in the T cell repertoire across pregnancy in women with multiple sclerosis.

This clone was picked up one time. Its antigen is unknown. No clone much larger than this one lies a single base away; base qualities are absent. The library relied on the immunoSEQ multiplex PCR assay. The clones in this table, taken by TCRdb from immuneACCESS, are in-frame only. Not every clone is retained; where verified, under half of the shortfall comes from an unresolved V gene, and the cause of the rest is unknown. This sample lists tens of thousands of clones; 85% to 95% were detected once. Roughly 1% of the sample rests with the top ten. Sequenced material: peripheral blood, taken in the first trimester of pregnancy. The source of this sequence is a female donor with multiple sclerosis, enrolled in a pregnancy study.

The base sequence is TGTGCCAGCTCGGGACAGGGCTACCCAGGCCGGGAGGAGACCCAGTACTTC. Its translation reads: CASSGQGYPGREETQYF. This chain is built from TRBV18 and TRBJ2-5, with TRBD1 matching 9 junction bases. CDR1 KGHSH and CDR2 LQKENI are derived from the germline V gene. The CDR3 spans 17 residues, from the cysteine through the phenylalanine. Only the CDR3 part of the read is kept: 51 bases, read in frame from the first base. Ends trimmed: V by 6 bases, J by 5 bases; bases unmatched to a gene: 16.